These 10 T cell receptor beta chains share one sample of origin, sequenced in a study of blood T cells in healthy people across ages. For the second PCR, which ran for about 7 to 11 cycles, a sample-barcoded 5' primer and a J-beta primer mix were used. TCRdb called the 5' RACE reads again in MiXCR, with one record for every CDR3 protein. Of about 780,000 distinct CDR3 sequences in the sample, less than 60% were seen once. The specimen was blood. The receptors derive from a man older than 75 in good health.

The chain joins TRBV12-5 to TRBJ2-5; 7 nucleotides agree with TRBD1. The trim removed 6 bases at V and 5 bases at J, leaving 6 bases unmatched. CDR1 and CDR2 from the germline V gene are LGHNT and FRNRAP. This CDR3 region has 13 residues. This chain's CDR3 is CASGTDRAETQYF. In nucleotides, the CDR3 is TGTGCTAGTGGCACCGACAGGGCGGAGACCCAGTACTTC.

This clonotype was picked up a small number of times. The V gene is TRBV28, the J gene TRBJ2-6; perhaps D is TRBD1 or TRBD2 (5 bases each). This CDR3 contains 16 residues. Trimming shortened V by 2 bases and J by 0 bases, and 8 bases separated the two germline ends. Germline CDR1 is MDHEN and CDR2 is SYDVKM. The CDR3 nucleotides read TGTGCCAGCAGTTTAGAGGGGAGCTCTGGGGCCAACGTCCTGACTTTC. It codes for CASSLEGSSGANVLTF.

This clonotype was seen a handful of times. This may arise from a read error, as a much more abundant clone is one base away. The V call is TRBV7-9, the J call TRBJ1-2; D gene ambiguous. The CDR3 contains 14 residues. Germline CDR1 reads SEHNR; CDR2 reads FQNEAQ (reference sequence). V was pared by 5 bases and J by 5 bases, with 15 bases between. This chain's CDR3 is CASSAGGLGYGYTF. In nucleotides, the CDR3 is TGTGCCAGCAGCGCGGGAGGTCTAGGATATGGCTACACCTTC.

CDR3 protein: CSARQLAGVYNEQFF. CDR3 DNA sequence: TGCAGTGCTAGACAACTAGCGGGAGTGTACAATGAGCAGTTCTTC. This chain uses TRBV20-1 with TRBJ2-1; 11 positions agree with TRBD2. CDR3 length: 15 residues. Trimming removed 2 bases from V and 4 bases from J; junction bases left unmatched: 4. Germline V gene data show CDR1 as DFQATT and CDR2 as SNEGSKA (reference sequence).

A note on this clonotype: Its ends do not fully match the called genes, so a read error is possible. The rearrangement joins TRBV7-7 to TRBJ2-3; TRBD1 is a possible D gene (5 bases). The germline V gene encodes CDR1 SSHAT and CDR2 FNYEAQ (reference sequence). The CDR3 runs 14 residues. The CDR3 is CASSTVQVTDTQYF. CDR3 DNA: TGTGCTAGCAGCACGGTACAGGTCACAGATACGCAGTATTTT.

This clonotype has a handful of counts. The rearrangement joins TRBV15 to TRBJ2-6; D is unresolved. CDR1 is LNHNV and CDR2 is YYDKDF in the germline V gene (reference sequence). The CDR3 has 15 amino acids. Deletions cut 1 base from V and 1 base from J, with 5 bases between. The CDR3 nucleotides are TGTGCCACCAGCAGAGTTTATTCTGGGGCCAACGTCCTGACTTTC. Protein sequence: CATSRVYSGANVLTF.

The V gene is TRBV11-2, the J gene TRBJ2-7; no clear D gene. With 5 bases removed from V and 4 bases from J, the gap between germline ends came to 15 bases. The CDR3 length is 14 residues. CDR1 is SGHAT and CDR2 is FQNNGV in the germline V gene. The CDR3 protein is CASSPSLSGYEQYF. The DNA for the CDR3 is TGTGCCAGCAGCCCCAGCCTAAGTGGTTACGAGCAGTACTTC.

This clonotype came up once. The J gene is TRBJ2-5, the V gene TRBV2; maybe TRBD1 (6 bases). V lost 6 bases, J lost 5 bases, and 16 bases lay in between. CDR1 and CDR2 from the germline V gene are SNHLY and FYNNEI. This CDR3 region has 14 residues. The CDR3: CASRGAGAGETQYF. The CDR3 coding sequence is TGTGCCAGCAGGGGCGCAGGGGCTGGTGAGACCCAGTACTTC.

On this clonotype itself: Germline is not matched at one junction end, which may reflect a read error. This chain links TRBV5-1 with TRBJ1-5; D possibly corresponds to TRBD1 (6 bases). The length of the CDR3 is 17 residues. Germline lookup yields CDR1 SGHRS and CDR2 YFSETQ. CDR3 protein: CPSSLGLDRQSNQPQHF. As DNA, the CDR3 is TGCCCCAGCAGCTTGGGGCTAGACAGGCAATCCAATCAGCCCCAGCATTTT.

This clonotype was counted between two and nine times. This chain joins TRBV18 and TRBJ1-5, with unresolved D. V lost 3 bases, J lost 0 bases, and 6 bases lay in between. Per the germline V gene, CDR1 is KGHSH and CDR2 is LQKENI. The CDR3 extends over 14 amino acids. CDR3 in amino acids: CASSPGNSNQPQHF. In DNA, the CDR3 is TGTGCCAGCTCACCGGGGAATAGCAATCAGCCCCAGCATTTT.